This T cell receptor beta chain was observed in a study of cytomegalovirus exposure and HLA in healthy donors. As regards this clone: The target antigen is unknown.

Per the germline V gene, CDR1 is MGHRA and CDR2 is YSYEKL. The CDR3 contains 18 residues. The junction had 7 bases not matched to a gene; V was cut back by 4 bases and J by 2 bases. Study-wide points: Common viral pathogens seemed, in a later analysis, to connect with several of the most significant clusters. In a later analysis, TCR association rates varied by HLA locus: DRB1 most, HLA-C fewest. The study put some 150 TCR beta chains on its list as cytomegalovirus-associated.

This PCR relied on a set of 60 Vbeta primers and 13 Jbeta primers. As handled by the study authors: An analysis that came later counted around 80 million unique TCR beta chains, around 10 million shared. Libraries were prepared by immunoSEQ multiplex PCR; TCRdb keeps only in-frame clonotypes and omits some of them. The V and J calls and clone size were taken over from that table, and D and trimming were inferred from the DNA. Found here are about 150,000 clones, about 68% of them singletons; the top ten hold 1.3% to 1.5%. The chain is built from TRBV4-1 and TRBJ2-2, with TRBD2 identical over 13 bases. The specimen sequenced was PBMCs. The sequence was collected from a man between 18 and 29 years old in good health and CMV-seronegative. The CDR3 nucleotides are TGCGCCAGCAGCCCTCGGACTAGCGGGGGCCCAAACACCGGGGAGCTGTTTTTT. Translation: CASSPRTSGGPNTGELFF.